The sequence of this T cell receptor beta chain was determined in a study of regulatory T cells in long-lasting Graves disease. As to time point: persistent/refractory GD, antithyroid drugs over 5 years with positive TRAb. The TCR library was prepared using RNA isolated from PBMCs. For this clonotype: Antigen: not known.

Study-wide points: Graves' patients with persistent disease showed TCR diversity lower than patients newly diagnosed. Persistent disease samples used TRBV28, TRBJ1-2 and TRBJ2-5 preferentially.

Germline CDR1 and CDR2: LGHDT and YNNKEL (reference sequence). Losses at the gene ends were 1 base for V and 3 bases for J; bases not matched to a gene: 4. This CDR3 spans 16 amino acids. Construction of the TCR beta libraries employed iRepertoire HTBI primers in conjunction with Arm-PCR of CDR3 regions. TCRdb processed the multiplex PCR reads anew with MiXCR; each CDR3 protein has one entry. The data hold over 350,000 distinct CDR3 sequences, with less than 25% observed a single time. This rearrangement joins TRBV3-1 to TRBJ2-1, with 9 bases that match TRBD2. This TCR derives from a female donor with Graves disease. This specimen was peripheral blood mononuclear cells (PBMCs), taken when the disease was refractory, from a patient treated with antithyroid drugs. The DNA for the CDR3 is TGTGCCAGCAGCCAAGCCCTAGCGGGGAGCTACAATGAGCAGTTCTTC. This gives the protein CASSQALAGSYNEQFF.